A selection of T cell receptor beta chains follows, all from one sample in a study of T cells in Graves' hyperthyroidism and ophthalmopathy. TCRdb processed the multiplex PCR reads anew with MiXCR; each CDR3 protein has one entry. Found here are 250,000 to 350,000 distinct CDR3 sequences, approximately 17% of them singletons; the top ten hold around 35%. Sequenced material: blood. The receptors originated from a man younger than 45 with Graves' hyperthyroidism. Both conserved end residues are part of each CDR3. A D gene is named only where the DNA matches it firmly. Part of the rows lack a size; the others show once, few, many or a class for expanded clones.

-	many	TRBV6-1	TRBJ2-7	TGTGCCAGCAGTAAGGCACAGTCGATTTTCGAGCAGTACTTC	CASSKAQSIFEQYF
TRBD1	many	TRBV28	TRBJ2-6	TGTGCCAGCAGAAGTACAGGGGGCGGGAGGGCCAACGTCCTGACTTTC	CASRSTGGGRANVLTF
TRBD2	many	TRBV18	TRBJ2-3	TGTGCCAGCTCACCACTAGCGGGAGGGCGCACAGATACGCAGTATTTT	CASSPLAGGRTDTQYF
-	-	TRBV29-1	TRBJ2-7	TGCAGCGTTGAAGTCGGCGGGACACCCTCCTACGAGCAGTACTTC	CSVEVGGTPSYEQYF
-	few	TRBV12-3/TRBV12-4	TRBJ1-5	TGTGCCAGCAGTTTATTCCCGAGGGGCAATCAGCCCCAGCATTTT	CASSLFPRGNQPQHF
-	-	TRBV9	TRBJ1-3	TGTGCCAGCAGCGTAGTGGGGGGAGCTGGAAACACCATATATTTT	CASSVVGGAGNTIYF
TRBD1	many	TRBV5-1	TRBJ1-3	TGCGCCAGCAGCTTGGAGTCCCGGACAGGCTACGGAAACACCATATATTTT	CASSLESRTGYGNTIYF
TRBD2	-	TRBV19	TRBJ2-2	TGTGCCAGTGGGAGGGTCGGAACTGGGGAGCTGTTTTTT	CASGRVGTGELFF
TRBD2	many	TRBV29-1	TRBJ2-7	TGCAGCGTTTGGGAGTTAGCGGGAGGGGACGAGCAGTACTTC	CSVWELAGGDEQYF
TRBD1	many	TRBV6-1	TRBJ2-1	TGTGCCAGCAGTCCACCGGGACAGCCCTACAATGAGCAGTTCTTC	CASSPPGQPYNEQFF
TRBD2	many	TRBV12-3/TRBV12-4	TRBJ2-7	TGTGCCAGCAGTTTGGGTAGCGGGAGAGAGCAGTACTTC	CASSLGSGREQYF
TRBD1	many	TRBV7-2	TRBJ1-4	TGTGCCAGCAGCTTAGGACTCAGGGGGCGGGGTAATGAAAAACTGTTTTTT	CASSLGLRGRGNEKLFF
TRBD2	many	TRBV29-1	TRBJ2-1	TGCAGCGCGATGGGGATTGGGAGGGCCCCCAATGAGCAGTTCTTC	CSAMGIGRAPNEQFF
TRBD1	many	TRBV5-1	TRBJ1-4	TGCGCCAGCAGCCGGGGGACAGGGGGGACCGAAAAACTGTTTTTT	CASSRGTGGTEKLFF
TRBD2	-	TRBV13	TRBJ2-1	TGTGCCAGCAGCTATGGGACTAGCGGGAGAGGTGAGCAGTTCTTC	CASSYGTSGRGEQFF
TRBD1	many	TRBV11-2	TRBJ2-5	TGTGCCAGCAGCGAAGGGGACAGGGGGCTTTCAGAGACCCAGTACTTC	CASSEGDRGLSETQYF
-	-	TRBV4-1	TRBJ1-5	TGCGCCAGCAGCCAGCGACCCCCCCGGGACAATCAGCCCCAGCATTTT	CASSQRPPRDNQPQHF
-	-	TRBV13	TRBJ1-1	TGTGCCAGCAGCTTAGTGGTTGGGCCGTTGGGCACTGAAGCTTTCTTT	CASSLVVGPLGTEAFF
TRBD1	few	TRBV5-1	TRBJ2-5	TGCGCCAGCAGTCGACAGGGGACTCAAGAGACCCAGTACTTC	CASSRQGTQETQYF
-	few	TRBV7-2	TRBJ2-2	TGTGCCAGCAGCTTAGGTCCTCAGAACACCGGGGAGCTGTTTTTT	CASSLGPQNTGELFF
-	many	TRBV5-5	TRBJ2-7	TGTGCCAGCTCAGAAGGGACTGCAGTCTACGAGCAGTACTTC	CASSEGTAVYEQYF
TRBD2	-	TRBV11-1	TRBJ2-5	TGTGCCGGCAGCCCAGGACTAGCCGAAATCCAAGAGACCCAGTACTTC	CAGSPGLAEIQETQYF